One and the same sample provided the 29 T cell receptor beta chains below, sequenced in a study of Ad26.COV2.S vaccination and SARS-CoV-2 variants (dated by TCRdb to 2020 to 2022). In light of the paper, this sample's treatment or condition label describes: roughly 18 received Ad26.COV2.S at low or high dose, single or two shots; roughly five received placebo; per-sample allocation not given. For vaccine and placebo recipients, the sequenced repertoires came from samples collected on day 63 after the first injection. The protocol used for the library was the immunoSEQ multiplex PCR assay. TCRdb provides this immuneACCESS table in a form limited to in-frame rearrangements. Some clones are lacking; in checked studies, under half of them reflect an unresolved V gene, and why the rest are absent is not known. The sample contains fewer than 300,000 clones, around 87% of them found a single time. The ten most abundant clones make up 3% to 4% of the sample.

The sample consisted of peripheral blood, taken in a trial of Ad26.COV2.S vaccine versus placebo. Every receptor here comes from a person between 18 and 59 years old who received the Ad26.COV2.S COVID-19 vaccine or a placebo.

The chain joins TRBV10-2 to TRBJ1-5; D not resolved. The CDR3 covers 15 residues. V was trimmed by 2 bases and J by 2 bases, leaving 10 bases between them. Germline lookup yields CDR1 WSHSY and CDR2 SAAADI. The CDR3 sequence: CASSEPSIGNQPQHF. The DNA of the CDR3 is TGCGCCAGCAGTGAGCCATCTATAGGCAATCAGCCCCAGCATTTT.

The chain joins TRBV6-1 to TRBJ1-2; D is ambiguous. Germline assignment: CDR1 MNHNS and CDR2 SASEGT. V shed 2 bases and J shed 7 bases, with 14 bases lying between them. The CDR3 has 14 residues. Here the CDR3 DNA reads TGTGCCAGCAGTGAAATTCCATCTGAGGGTGGCTACACCTTC. Its translation: CASSEIPSEGGYTF.

V gene TRBV2 combines with J gene TRBJ2-3; unclear D gene. The germline V gene has CDR1 SNHLY and CDR2 FYNNEI. V gave up 7 bases and J gave up 2 bases, with 10 bases separating them. The CDR3 runs 13 residues. The CDR3 DNA follows: TGTGCCAGCATGGCGGATTACACAGATACGCAGTATTTT. Translating it yields CASMADYTDTQYF. Looking up the rest from reference TRBV2 and TRBJ2-3 gives the full variable domain: EPEVTQTPSHQVTQMGQEVILRCVPISNHLYFYWYRQILGQKVEFLVSFYNNEISEKSEIFDDQFSVERPDGSNFTLKIRSTKLEDSAMYFCASMADYTDTQYFGPGTRLTVL.

This clone was counted between two and nine times. In DNA form, the CDR3 reads TGCGCCAGCAGCCAAGGCCGAGCCCGACAGGGGACGAGCAATCAGCCCCAGCATTTT. It yields the protein CASSQGRARQGTSNQPQHF. The V call is TRBV4-1, the J call TRBJ1-5, with 8 nucleotides matching TRBD1. Germline V gene data show CDR1 as MGHRA and CDR2 as YSYEKL. This CDR3 is 19 amino acids long. V lost 1 base to trimming and J lost 1 base; unmatched junction nucleotides: 12.

This chain links TRBV19 with TRBJ2-2, with D tentatively TRBD2 (5 bases). From germline, CDR1 is LNHDA and CDR2 SQIVND (reference sequence). The CDR3 extends over 17 amino acids. The V gene lost 0 bases and the J gene lost 2 bases, with 13 bases spanning the gap. CDR3: CASSIERWTSNTGELFF. The CDR3 DNA reads TGTGCCAGTAGTATAGAGAGATGGACTTCCAACACCGGGGAGCTGTTTTTT.

The chain joins TRBV6-5 to TRBJ1-2; 7 bases are a match to TRBD1. This CDR3 region has 14 residues. Looked up from germline, CDR1 is MNHEY and CDR2 is SVGAGI. The ends lost 5 bases at V and 6 bases at J; junction bases unmatched: 9. The CDR3 DNA is TGTGCCAGCAGTCCTAGAGAGACAGGGAATGGCTACACCTTC. Its translation is CASSPRETGNGYTF.

This chain joins TRBV2 and TRBJ2-5; the D gene could be TRBD1 or TRBD2 (5 bases each). The CDR3 is made up of 13 amino acids. Between the trimmed V and J ends, which lost 6 bases and 5 bases, there was a span of 13 bases. In germline, CDR1 is SNHLY, CDR2 FYNNEI. The CDR3 nucleotides are TGTGCCAGCAGACCGGGACCTCGGGAGACCCAGTACTTC. As protein: CASRPGPRETQYF.

The chain couples TRBV10-3 to TRBJ2-1, with 9 bases that match TRBD2. The CDR3 is made up of 17 amino acids. Trimming took 2 bases from V and 4 from J; bases not matched to a gene: 9. Per the germline V gene, CDR1 is ENHRY and CDR2 is SYGVKD. CDR3 sequence reads: CAISEPASGAGYNEQFF. In DNA form, the CDR3 reads TGTGCCATCAGTGAGCCGGCTAGCGGGGCAGGATACAATGAGCAGTTCTTC.

DNA of the CDR3: TGTGCCAGCAGCGGAGGACAGGGGAGCAATCAGCCCCAGCATTTT. Residues: CASSGGQGSNQPQHF. This sequence joins TRBV2 and TRBJ1-5, with 9 bases matching TRBD1. Germline-derived CDR1 and CDR2 are SNHLY and FYNNEI. V lost 6 bases to trimming and J lost 1 base; unmatched junction nucleotides: 4. This CDR3 region has 15 residues.

This chain links TRBV12-3 or TRBV12-4 with TRBJ1-5; 7 bases map to TRBD1. The CDR3 length is 13 residues. The J segment lost 7 bases and the V segment lost 3 bases, leaving 3 bases of the junction unmatched. CDR3 DNA sequence: TGTGCCAGCAGTTTCGACAGGGACCAGCCCCAGCATTTT. It translates to CASSFDRDQPQHF.

In this sample, this clone turned up once. The junction and the germline gene differ at one end; a read error may be behind it. The rearrangement links TRBV7-2 to TRBJ2-5, with TRBD1 as a possible D gene (5 bases). The CDR3 has 15 amino acids. Germline CDR1 is SGHTA and CDR2 is FQGNSA. The DNA of the CDR3 is TGTGCCAGCATCTTATCGACAGCCTTCCGGGAGACCCAGTACTTC. Its translation: CASILSTAFRETQYF.

CDR3 sequence (DNA): TGTGCCTGGAGTGTCGTAGGGGGGACCTACGAGCAGTACTTC. Residues: CAWSVVGGTYEQYF. The chain joins TRBV30 to TRBJ2-7; either TRBD1 or TRBD2 may supply D (6 bases each). Per germline, CDR1 GTSNPN and CDR2 SVGIG (reference sequence). With 0 bases removed from V and 2 bases from J, the gap between germline ends came to 11 bases. The CDR3 is 14 residues long.

V and J are TRBV12-3 or TRBV12-4 and TRBJ2-1; D is undetermined. The length of the CDR3 is 13 residues. V lost 7 bases, J lost 6 bases, and 13 bases lay in between. The CDR3 DNA sequence: TGTGCCAGCACCGCCGGACGGCGCAATGAGCAGTTCTTC. Its translation: CASTAGRRNEQFF.

V is TRBV28 and J is TRBJ1-2; TRBD1 might be the D (5 bases). The V gene lost 6 bases and the J gene lost 4 bases, with 15 bases spanning the gap. The CDR3 has 14 amino acids. In germline, CDR1 is MDHEN, CDR2 SYDVKM. The CDR3 loop is CASSSSAGGYGYTF. The CDR3 coding sequence is TGTGCCAGCAGCTCCTCTGCCGGGGGCTATGGCTACACCTTC.

This sequence joins TRBV19 and TRBJ2-3; maybe TRBD2 (6 bases). Germline assignment: CDR1 LNHDA and CDR2 SQIVND (reference sequence). Trimming stripped 6 bases from V and 3 bases from J, with 13 bases between. The CDR3 length is 14 residues. CDR3 sequence reads: CASRPLAGTDTQYF. The CDR3 DNA follows: TGTGCCAGTAGGCCGCTGGCGGGAACAGATACGCAGTATTTT. The full variable domain, rest sourced from reference TRBV19 and TRBJ2-3, is DGGITQSPKYLFRKEGQNVTLSCEQNLNHDAMYWYRQDPGQGLRLIYYSQIVNDFQKGDIAEGYSVSREKKESFPLTVTSAQKNPTAFYLCASRPLAGTDTQYFGPGTRLTVL.

CDR3: CASSSTDRNTEAFF. The CDR3, as DNA: TGCGCCAGCAGTTCTACAGATAGGAACACTGAAGCTTTCTTT. The chain links TRBV5-1 to TRBJ1-1, with D uncertain. V lost 5 bases, J lost 1 base, and 12 bases lay in between. This CDR3 is built from 14 residues. CDR1 and CDR2 (germline): SGHRS, YFSETQ. Looking up the rest from reference TRBV5-1 and TRBJ1-1 gives the full variable domain: KAGVTQTPRYLIKTRGQQVTLSCSPISGHRSVSWYQQTPGQGLQFLFEYFSETQRNKGNFPGRFSGRQFSNSRSEMNVSTLELGDSALYLCASSSTDRNTEAFFGQGTRLTVV.

This rearrangement joins TRBV10-3 to TRBJ2-2, with 10 bases lining up with TRBD2. V was pared by 2 bases and J by 0 bases, with 12 bases of the junction left unmatched. The germline V gene has CDR1 ENHRY and CDR2 SYGVKD. The CDR3 length is 20 residues. CDR3 nucleotides: TGTGCCATCAGTGAGGCCAACAAACCTAGCGGGGGCGCGAACACCGGGGAGCTGTTTTTT. It encodes CAISEANKPSGGANTGELFF.

This clone was detected a few times. The chain has TRBV24-1 and TRBJ2-1, with 10 bases lining up with TRBD2. The V gene end was trimmed by 3 bases and the J gene end by 8 bases; junction bases not matched to a gene: 6. Germline V gene sequence: CDR1 KGHDR, CDR2 SFDVKD. There are 15 residues in the CDR3. The CDR3 DNA sequence: TGTGCCACCAGTGATGCTGGGACTAGCGTCGATGAGCAGTTCTTC. It is translated as CATSDAGTSVDEQFF.

V is TRBV6-5 and J is TRBJ2-6; D is uncertain. V lost 6 bases, J lost 0 bases, and 6 bases lay in between. This CDR3 spans 14 amino acids. CDR1 and CDR2 (germline): MNHEY, SVGAGI. Here the CDR3 DNA reads TGTGCCAGCAGGGCAAGCTCTGGGGCCAACGTCCTGACTTTC. Its protein product is CASRASSGANVLTF.

The V call is TRBV20-1, the J call TRBJ1-2, with D possibly being TRBD1 (5 bases). Germline V gives CDR1 DFQATT, CDR2 SNEGSKA (reference sequence). Trimming removed 3 bases at V and 8 bases at J, with 19 bases between. This CDR3 has 14 amino acids. The CDR3 DNA follows: TGCAGTGCTAGTTGGCGCACAGGAATTGGGGGCTACACCTTC. Residues: CSASWRTGIGGYTF.

This chain connects TRBV5-4 to TRBJ2-1; 11 bases are shared with TRBD2. The germline V gene encodes CDR1 SGHNT and CDR2 YYREEE (reference sequence). The CDR3 length is 16 residues. The V and J ends lost 3 bases and 4 bases, in that order; junction bases with no gene match: 6. CDR3 in amino acids: CASSWAVAGGYNEQFF. The CDR3 nucleotides read TGTGCCAGCAGCTGGGCCGTAGCGGGAGGGTACAATGAGCAGTTCTTC.

The CDR3 region is CASRPGQGRTGELFF. The CDR3 DNA reads TGTGCCAGCCGCCCCGGACAGGGACGGACCGGGGAGCTGTTTTTT. The rearrangement joins TRBV5-8 to TRBJ2-2; 8 bases align to TRBD1. The CDR3 has 15 residues. Germline V gene data show CDR1 as SGHTS and CDR2 as YDEGEE. V shed 7 bases and J 5 bases; nucleotides not matched to a gene: 10.

In regard to this clone: This sample also contains other DNA sequences that code for the same CDR3. The chain recombines TRBV6-2 or TRBV6-3 with TRBJ1-1; D not resolved. The length of the CDR3 is 15 residues. Per germline, CDR1 MNHEY and CDR2 SVGEGT. Between the trimmed V and J ends, which lost 0 bases and 1 base, there was a span of 9 bases. The DNA of the CDR3 is TGTGCCAGCAGTTACTCGATCTCGGGGAACACTGAAGCTTTCTTT. This gives the protein CASSYSISGNTEAFF.

The chain recombines TRBV5-1 with TRBJ1-1; no clear D gene. CDR3 length: 13 residues. V dropped 4 bases and J dropped 4 bases, with 11 bases sitting between them. Germline V gene data show CDR1 as SGHRS and CDR2 as YFSETQ. CDR3 nucleotide sequence: TGCGCCAGCAGCCCCAGAATGCGCACTGAAGCTTTCTTT. It is translated as CASSPRMRTEAFF.

The table lists this clone with a few counts. The chain combines TRBV2 with TRBJ1-5, with D tentatively TRBD1 (5 bases). Per the germline V gene, CDR1 is SNHLY and CDR2 is FYNNEI. Trimming took off 6 bases at V and 8 bases at J, with 14 bases between the two ends. CDR3 length equals 13 residues. CDR3: CASSSGPGEPQHF. CDR3 in DNA: TGTGCCAGCAGCTCGGGACCCGGCGAGCCCCAGCATTTT.

This chain uses TRBV24-1 with TRBJ2-1; 7 bases are a match to TRBD1. The CDR3 has 15 amino acids. The ends lost 3 bases at V and 5 bases at J; junction bases unmatched: 6. Per the germline V gene, CDR1 is KGHDR and CDR2 is SFDVKD. The CDR3 here is CATSDPGQQDNEQFF. DNA for the CDR3: TGTGCCACCAGTGATCCGGGACAGCAAGACAATGAGCAGTTCTTC.

Only one count was recorded for this clone. The V and J genes are TRBV19 and TRBJ1-1; weak D call: TRBD1 (5 bases). CDR3 length: 13 residues. Trimming took off 1 base at V and 13 bases at J, with 16 bases between the two ends. Germline values: CDR1 LNHDA, CDR2 SQIVND (reference sequence). The CDR3 nucleotides are TGTGCCAGTAGTATAGGCAGGGTTTACGGGGTTTTCTTT. This translates into CASSIGRVYGVFF.

This clone came up once. This chain links TRBV4-1 with TRBJ1-3; D is unclear. The germline CDR1 and CDR2 sequences are MGHRA and YSYEKL. The V end lost 4 bases, the J end lost 0 bases, and 16 bases lay between the germline ends. The CDR3 runs to 17 residues. The CDR3 coding sequence is TGCGCCAGCAGCCGCGCTGGGGTAATTCTCTCTGGAAACACCATATATTTT. This translates into CASSRAGVILSGNTIYF.

V usage is TRBV19 and J usage is TRBJ1-2, with D tentatively TRBD1 (6 bases). Trimming left V 3 bases short and J 3 bases short, with 14 bases between. Germline lookup yields CDR1 LNHDA and CDR2 SQIVND (reference sequence). The CDR3 contains 15 residues. The CDR3 sequence is CASSIGGGSDYGYTF. The CDR3 region has the DNA TGTGCCAGTAGTATCGGTGGGGGCTCGGACTATGGCTACACCTTC.